A single sample is the source of the 12 T cell receptor beta chains below, sequenced in a study of OX40 agonist ivuxolimab in advanced cancers. The data were produced by immunoSEQ multiplex PCR, yet TCRdb's version contains in-frame clones alone and is incomplete. Of tens of thousands of clones in the sample, 65% to 90% were seen once. The specimen was CD4+ or CD8+ T cells sorted from blood, collected in a trial of the OX40 agonist ivuxolimab. All receptors derive from an adult with an advanced solid tumor such as melanoma, head and neck, liver or kidney cancer.

The genes are TRBV21-1 and TRBJ1-1. TRBV21-1 is a known pseudogene. The CDR3 spans 11 residues. CDR3 in DNA: TGTGCCAGCAGCATTAGTACTGAAGCTTTCTTT. Amino acids: CASSISTEAFF.

V gene TRBV4-1 combines with J gene TRBJ2-7; D is possibly TRBD1 or TRBD2 (6 bases each). V dropped 7 bases and J dropped 3 bases, with 19 bases sitting between them. The CDR3 length is 15 residues. Germline CDR1 is MGHRA and CDR2 is YSYEKL. The CDR3 region has the DNA TGCGCCAGCAACCTTAGGGGGGTCAGTAGCTACGAGCAGTACTTC. Translation gives CASNLRGVSSYEQYF.

This clone was detected a few times. This chain joins TRBV4-1 and TRBJ1-1, with a possible D match to TRBD1 (5 bases). The length of the CDR3 is 16 residues. The V and J ends lost 0 bases and 10 bases respectively, with 21 bases between them. Germline V CDR1 and CDR2: MGHRA, YSYEKL. The CDR3 loop is CASSQDLRTPGWGAFF. The DNA of the CDR3 is TGCGCCAGCAGCCAAGATCTAAGGACACCCGGCTGGGGAGCTTTCTTT.

The V call is TRBV27, the J call TRBJ2-3, with no clear D. The CDR3 spans 12 residues. Trimming removed 1 base from V and 7 bases from J, with 6 bases in between. The germline V gene encodes CDR1 MNHEY and CDR2 SMNVEV (reference sequence). CDR3 DNA sequence: TGTGCCAGCAGTTTATATAGCTATACGCAGTATTTT. This sequence encodes CASSLYSYTQYF.

This CDR3 is CASSQPRGANYGYTF. The CDR3 coding sequence is TGTGCCAGCAGCCAACCCAGGGGGGCTAACTATGGCTACACCTTC. J is TRBJ1-2 and V is TRBV14; 7 bases match TRBD1. Germline V gene sequence: CDR1 SGHDN, CDR2 FVKESK. There are 15 residues in the CDR3. Trimming removed 2 bases from V and 0 bases from J; junction bases left unmatched: 3.

The chain recombines TRBV5-1 with TRBJ2-3, with 9 positions matching TRBD1. V was pared by 5 bases and J by 6 bases, with 13 bases of the junction left unmatched. Germline V CDR1 and CDR2: SGHRS, YFSETQ. This CDR3 comprises 16 residues. The CDR3 protein is CASSNQRTGVSDTQYF. CDR3 sequence (DNA): TGCGCCAGCAGTAATCAAAGGACAGGGGTTTCGGATACGCAGTATTTT. Looking up the rest from reference TRBV5-1 and TRBJ2-3 gives the full variable domain: KAGVTQTPRYLIKTRGQQVTLSCSPISGHRSVSWYQQTPGQGLQFLFEYFSETQRNKGNFPGRFSGRQFSNSRSEMNVSTLELGDSALYLCASSNQRTGVSDTQYFGPGTRLTVL.

The chain employs TRBV5-6 and TRBJ2-5; D is unresolved. CDR1 is SGHDT, CDR2 YYEEEE, per germline. The CDR3 is made up of 14 amino acids. The V and J ends lost 1 base and 4 bases respectively, with 11 bases between them. The CDR3: CASSLNVNLETQYF. The CDR3 DNA is TGTGCCAGCAGCTTGAATGTGAATTTAGAGACCCAGTACTTC.

This sequence joins TRBV19 and TRBJ2-7, with 8 bases aligning to TRBD2. Germline CDR1 LNHDA, CDR2 SQIVND (reference sequence). The CDR3 loop spans 15 amino acids. After removal of 5 bases from V and 6 bases from J, the junction contained 12 bases not matched to a gene. The CDR3 DNA reads TGTGCCAGTAGTGCCGGCGGGGGGACGCCGTCCGAGCAGTACTTC. Its translation is CASSAGGGTPSEQYF. The whole variable domain, filled in from reference TRBV19 and TRBJ2-7, reads DGGITQSPKYLFRKEGQNVTLSCEQNLNHDAMYWYRQDPGQGLRLIYYSQIVNDFQKGDIAEGYSVSREKKESFPLTVTSAQKNPTAFYLCASSAGGGTPSEQYFGPGTRLTVT.

For the CDR3, the DNA is TGTGCCAGCAGCCAAGATTTTAGCCCGGCCCAAGAGACCCAGTACTTC. Amino acids: CASSQDFSPAQETQYF. The chain combines TRBV4-2 with TRBJ2-5; D is unresolved. Germline CDR1 reads LGHNA; CDR2 reads YNFKEQ. This CDR3 comprises 16 residues. V shed 0 bases and J shed 1 base, with 12 bases lying between them.

The chain recombines TRBV5-1 with TRBJ1-1; D uncertain. Trimming took off 1 base at V and 4 bases at J, with 8 bases between the two ends. Germline loops: CDR1 SGHRS, CDR2 YFSETQ. The CDR3 runs 13 residues. CDR3 in DNA: TGCGCCAGCAGCTTGTCGCGGAGCACTGAAGCTTTCTTT. Translation gives CASSLSRSTEAFF. Full variable domain (missing parts from reference TRBV5-1 and TRBJ1-1): KAGVTQTPRYLIKTRGQQVTLSCSPISGHRSVSWYQQTPGQGLQFLFEYFSETQRNKGNFPGRFSGRQFSNSRSEMNVSTLELGDSALYLCASSLSRSTEAFFGQGTRLTVV.

The CDR3 here is CASSKAGFRTQYF. The CDR3 coding sequence is TGTGCCAGCAGCAAAGCGGGGTTTCGCACGCAGTATTTT. The V call is TRBV21-1, the J call TRBJ2-3. TRBV21-1 is a documented pseudogene. The CDR3 loop spans 13 amino acids.

The V call is TRBV10-3, the J call TRBJ1-6, with TRBD1 as a possible D gene (6 bases). CDR3 size: 15 residues. The ends were cut back, 6 bases at V and 6 bases at J, with 15 bases in the middle. Germline V CDR1 and CDR2: ENHRY, SYGVKD. The CDR3 sequence is CAISLWQGFNSPLHF. CDR3 DNA sequence: TGTGCCATCAGCCTTTGGCAGGGGTTTAATTCACCCCTCCACTTT.